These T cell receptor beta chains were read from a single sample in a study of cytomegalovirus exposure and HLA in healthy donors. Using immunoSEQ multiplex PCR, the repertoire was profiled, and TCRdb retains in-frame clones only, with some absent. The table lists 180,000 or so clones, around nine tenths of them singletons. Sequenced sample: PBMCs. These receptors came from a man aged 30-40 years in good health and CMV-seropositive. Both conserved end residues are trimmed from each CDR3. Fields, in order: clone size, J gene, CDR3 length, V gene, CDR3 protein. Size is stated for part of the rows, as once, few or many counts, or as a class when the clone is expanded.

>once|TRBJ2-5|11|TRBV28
ASSLGPQETQY
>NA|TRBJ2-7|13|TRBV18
ASSPVAGEGYEQY
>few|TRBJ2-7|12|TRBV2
ASSVDRGLYEQY
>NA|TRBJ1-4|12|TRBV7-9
ASSEGGDDEKLF
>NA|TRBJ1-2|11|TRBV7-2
ASSFHGSYGYT
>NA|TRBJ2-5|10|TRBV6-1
ASRDYQETQY
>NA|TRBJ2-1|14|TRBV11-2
ASSPQGLAGYNEQF
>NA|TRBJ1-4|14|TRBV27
ASSLGLGGLNEKLF
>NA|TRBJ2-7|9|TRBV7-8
ASSLGDEQY
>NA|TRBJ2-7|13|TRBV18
ASSPRQLRSREQY
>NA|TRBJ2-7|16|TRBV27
ASSSRIGGGTSSYEQY
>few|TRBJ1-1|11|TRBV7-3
ASSYVQGTEAF
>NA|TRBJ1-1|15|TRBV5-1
ASSLGGQGRLNTEAF
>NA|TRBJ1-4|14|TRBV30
AWSVRGIGANEKLF
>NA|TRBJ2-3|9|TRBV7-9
ASSFKGRQY
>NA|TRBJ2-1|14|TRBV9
ASSHGAGGFYNEQF
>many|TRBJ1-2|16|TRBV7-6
ASSLEVAGLKTANGYT
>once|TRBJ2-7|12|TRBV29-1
SVVGGGVSWAQY
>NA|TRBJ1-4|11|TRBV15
ATSRDLGEKLF
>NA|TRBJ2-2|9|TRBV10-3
AISAPGELF
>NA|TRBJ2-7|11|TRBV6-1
ASPDRNSYEQY
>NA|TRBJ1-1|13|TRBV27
ASSFPGRQGTEAF
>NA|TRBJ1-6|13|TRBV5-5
ASSIGQLYNSPLH
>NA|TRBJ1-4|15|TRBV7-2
ASSLGGTAATNEKLF
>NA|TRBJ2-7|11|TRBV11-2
ASSPDSSYEQY
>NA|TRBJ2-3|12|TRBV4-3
ASSQDRNADTQY
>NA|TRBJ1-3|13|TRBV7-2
ASSFRGISGNTIY
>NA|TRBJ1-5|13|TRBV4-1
ASSQDWRSNQPQH
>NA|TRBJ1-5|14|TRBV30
AWRSALESFNQPQH
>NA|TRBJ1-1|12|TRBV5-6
ASSLWGVNTEAF
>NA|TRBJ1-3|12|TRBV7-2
ASSTTGAGNTIY
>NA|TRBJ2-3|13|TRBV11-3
ASSNRDRGTDTQY
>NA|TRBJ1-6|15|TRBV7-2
ASSLRGGTANNSPLH
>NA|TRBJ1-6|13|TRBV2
AGGKGSSYNSPLH
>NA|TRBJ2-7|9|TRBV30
AWTTAYEQY
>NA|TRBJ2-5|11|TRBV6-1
ASSETRRETQY
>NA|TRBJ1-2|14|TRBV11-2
ASTLEGVTGGAGYT
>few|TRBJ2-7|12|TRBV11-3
ASSLGLASDEQY
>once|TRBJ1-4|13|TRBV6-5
ASSGQGATNEKLF
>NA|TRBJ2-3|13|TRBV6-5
ASRETGGEADTQY
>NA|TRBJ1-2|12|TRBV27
ASSSLSPNGGYT
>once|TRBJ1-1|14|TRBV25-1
ASSGDRVKMNTEAF
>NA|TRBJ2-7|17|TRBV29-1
SGTRGVVGKRGARYEQY
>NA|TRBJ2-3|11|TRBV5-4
ASSKQATDTQY
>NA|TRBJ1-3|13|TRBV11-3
ASSLVWISGNTIY
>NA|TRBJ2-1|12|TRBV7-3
ASSPLSSYNEQF
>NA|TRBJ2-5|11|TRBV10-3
AISLSREETQY
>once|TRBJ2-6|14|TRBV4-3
ASSQNRGSGANVLT